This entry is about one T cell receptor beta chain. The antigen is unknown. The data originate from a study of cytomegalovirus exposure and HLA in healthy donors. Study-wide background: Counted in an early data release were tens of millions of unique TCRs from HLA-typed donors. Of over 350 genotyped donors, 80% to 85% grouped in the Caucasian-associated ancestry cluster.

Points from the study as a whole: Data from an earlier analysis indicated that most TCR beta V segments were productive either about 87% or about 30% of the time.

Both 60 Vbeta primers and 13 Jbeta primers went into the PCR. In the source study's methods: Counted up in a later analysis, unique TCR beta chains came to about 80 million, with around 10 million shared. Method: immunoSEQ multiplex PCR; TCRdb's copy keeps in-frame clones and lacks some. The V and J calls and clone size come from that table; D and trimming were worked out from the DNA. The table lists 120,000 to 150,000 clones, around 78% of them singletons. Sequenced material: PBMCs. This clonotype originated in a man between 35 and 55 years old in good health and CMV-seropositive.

The CDR3 DNA sequence: TGTGCCAGCAGCCGGGATGGGGAGGGATCCTCCTACGAGCAGTACTTC. It specifies CASSRDGEGSSYEQYF. The gene calls are TRBV7-2 and TRBJ2-7; 7 positions agree with TRBD2. The CDR3 spans 16 residues. The V and J ends lost 5 bases and 0 bases, in that order; junction bases with no gene match: 10. From germline, CDR1 is SGHTA and CDR2 FQGNSA.